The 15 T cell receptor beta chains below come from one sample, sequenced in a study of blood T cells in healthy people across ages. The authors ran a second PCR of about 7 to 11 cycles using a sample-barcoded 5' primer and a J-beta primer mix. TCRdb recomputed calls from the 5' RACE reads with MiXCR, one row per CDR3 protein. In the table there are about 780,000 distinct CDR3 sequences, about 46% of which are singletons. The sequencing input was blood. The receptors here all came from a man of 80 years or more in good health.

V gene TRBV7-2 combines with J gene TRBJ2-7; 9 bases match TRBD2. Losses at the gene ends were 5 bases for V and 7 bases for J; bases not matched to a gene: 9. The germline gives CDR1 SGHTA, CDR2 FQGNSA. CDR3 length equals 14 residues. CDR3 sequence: CASSAAGGSGEQYF. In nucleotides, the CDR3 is TGTGCCAGCAGCGCAGCGGGAGGCTCGGGGGAGCAGTACTTC.

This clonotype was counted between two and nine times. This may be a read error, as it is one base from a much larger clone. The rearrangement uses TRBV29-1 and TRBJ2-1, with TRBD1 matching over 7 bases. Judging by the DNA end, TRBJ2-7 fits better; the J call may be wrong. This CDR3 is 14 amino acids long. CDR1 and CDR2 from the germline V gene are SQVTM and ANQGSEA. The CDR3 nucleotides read TGCAGCGTTGAGTGGGACAGTGCCTACAATGAGCAGTACTTC. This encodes CSVEWDSAYNEQYF.

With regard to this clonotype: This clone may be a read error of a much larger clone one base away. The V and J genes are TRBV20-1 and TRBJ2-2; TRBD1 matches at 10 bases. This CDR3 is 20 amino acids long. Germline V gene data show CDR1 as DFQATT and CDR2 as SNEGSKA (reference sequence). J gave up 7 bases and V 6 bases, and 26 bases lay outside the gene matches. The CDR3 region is CSAVDRGPYPTTGSLGELFF. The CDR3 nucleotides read TGCAGTGCCGTCGACAGGGGGCCCTACCCAACGACTGGCAGCCTCGGGGAGCTGTTTTTT.

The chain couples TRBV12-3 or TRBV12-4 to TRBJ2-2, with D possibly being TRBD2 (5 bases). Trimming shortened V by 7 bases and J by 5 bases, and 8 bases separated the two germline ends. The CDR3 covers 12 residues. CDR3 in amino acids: CASNTRTGELFF. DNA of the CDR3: TGTGCCAGCAATACTAGGACCGGGGAGCTGTTTTTT.

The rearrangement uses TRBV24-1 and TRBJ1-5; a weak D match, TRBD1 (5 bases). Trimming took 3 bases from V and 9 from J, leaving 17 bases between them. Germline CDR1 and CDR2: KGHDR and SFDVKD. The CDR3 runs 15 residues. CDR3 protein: CATSDAGPGWGPQHF. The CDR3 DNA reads TGTGCCACCAGTGATGCGGGACCAGGCTGGGGGCCCCAGCATTTT.

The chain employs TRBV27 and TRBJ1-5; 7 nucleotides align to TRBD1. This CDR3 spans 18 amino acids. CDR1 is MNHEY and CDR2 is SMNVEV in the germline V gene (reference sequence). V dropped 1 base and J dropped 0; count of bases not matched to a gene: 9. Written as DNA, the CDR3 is TGTGCCAGCAGTTTATTAGGGGACAGAGAAGCTAGCAATCAGCCCCAGCATTTT. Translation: CASSLLGDREASNQPQHF.

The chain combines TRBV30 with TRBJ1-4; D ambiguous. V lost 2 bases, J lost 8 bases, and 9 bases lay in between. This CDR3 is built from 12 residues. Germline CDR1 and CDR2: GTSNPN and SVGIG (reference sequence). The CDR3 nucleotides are TGTGCCTGGAGTACCAGGCTGGAAAAACTGTTTTTT. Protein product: CAWSTRLEKLFF.

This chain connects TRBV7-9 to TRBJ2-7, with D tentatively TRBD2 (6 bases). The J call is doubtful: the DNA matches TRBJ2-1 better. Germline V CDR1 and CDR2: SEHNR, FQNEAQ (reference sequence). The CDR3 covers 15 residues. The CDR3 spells CASTPRDSFYNEQFF. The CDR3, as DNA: TGTGCCAGCACTCCTCGGGACTCCTTCTACAATGAGCAGTTCTTC.

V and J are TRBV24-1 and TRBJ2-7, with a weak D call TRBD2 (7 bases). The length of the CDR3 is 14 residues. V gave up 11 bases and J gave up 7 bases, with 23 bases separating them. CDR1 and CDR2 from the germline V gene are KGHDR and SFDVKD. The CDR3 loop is CAIRGRGPHDEQYF. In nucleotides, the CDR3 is TGTGCCATCCGGGGGCGGGGGCCTCACGATGAGCAGTACTTC.

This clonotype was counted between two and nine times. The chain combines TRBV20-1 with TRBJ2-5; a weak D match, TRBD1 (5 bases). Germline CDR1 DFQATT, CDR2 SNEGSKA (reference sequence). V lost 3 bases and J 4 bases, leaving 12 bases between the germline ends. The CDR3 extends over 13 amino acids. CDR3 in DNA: TGCAGTGCTAGCGGGCCAGGGTTAGAGACCCAGTACTTC. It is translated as CSASGPGLETQYF.

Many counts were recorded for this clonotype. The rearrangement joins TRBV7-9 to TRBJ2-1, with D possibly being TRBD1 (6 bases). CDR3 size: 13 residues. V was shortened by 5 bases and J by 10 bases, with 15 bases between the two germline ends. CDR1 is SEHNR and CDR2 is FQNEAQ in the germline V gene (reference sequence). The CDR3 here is CASSLNRVLEQFF. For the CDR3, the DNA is TGTGCCAGCAGCCTCAACAGGGTTTTGGAGCAGTTCTTC. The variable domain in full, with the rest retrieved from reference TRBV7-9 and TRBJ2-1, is DTGVSQNPRHKITKRGQNVTFRCDPISEHNRLYWYRQTLGQGPEFLTYFQNEAQLEKSRLLSDRFSAERPKGSFSTLEIQRTEQGDSAMYLCASSLNRVLEQFFGPGTRLTVL.

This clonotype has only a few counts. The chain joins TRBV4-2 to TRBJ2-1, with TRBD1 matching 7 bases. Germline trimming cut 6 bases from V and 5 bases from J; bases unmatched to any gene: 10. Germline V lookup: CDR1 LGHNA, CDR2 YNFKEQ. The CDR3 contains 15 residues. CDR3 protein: CASRRQTGSHNEQFF. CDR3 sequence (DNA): TGTGCCAGCAGGAGACAGACAGGGTCCCACAATGAGCAGTTCTTC.

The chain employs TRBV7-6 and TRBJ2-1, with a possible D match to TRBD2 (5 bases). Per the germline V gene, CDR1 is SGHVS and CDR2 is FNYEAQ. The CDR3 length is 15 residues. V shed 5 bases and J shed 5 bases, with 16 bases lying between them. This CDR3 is CASSLVGAENNEQFF. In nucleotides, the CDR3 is TGTGCCAGCAGCCTTGTGGGAGCGGAAAACAATGAGCAGTTCTTC.

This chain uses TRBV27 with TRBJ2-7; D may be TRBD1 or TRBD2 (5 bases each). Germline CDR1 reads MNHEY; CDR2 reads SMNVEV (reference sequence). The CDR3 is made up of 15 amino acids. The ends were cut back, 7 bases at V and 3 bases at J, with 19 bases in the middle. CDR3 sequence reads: CASKLGAVSGYEQYF. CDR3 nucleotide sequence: TGTGCCAGCAAACTCGGGGCAGTCTCAGGCTACGAGCAGTACTTC.

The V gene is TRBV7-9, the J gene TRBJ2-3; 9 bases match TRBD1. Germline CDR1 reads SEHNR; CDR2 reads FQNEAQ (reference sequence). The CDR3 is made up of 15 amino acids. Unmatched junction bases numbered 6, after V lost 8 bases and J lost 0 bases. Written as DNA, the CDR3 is TGTGCCAGCTGGTGGGACAGGGCAAGCACAGATACGCAGTATTTT. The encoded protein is CASWWDRASTDTQYF.